Here is one T cell receptor beta chain with its context. The antigen remains undetermined. This specimen comes from a study of T cell responses to AZD1222 COVID-19 vaccine. Study results and limitations: Unmutated variant regions are reportedly the target of nearly half of TCRs that are spike-specific. The CD4 TCRs associated with vaccination extended across spike and predominated at 160-218 and 743-854. Clonal diversity may have been underestimated, and the donors were mostly white British, with more females than males. Baseline testing showed seropositivity in only a handful of AZD1222 recipients.

Trimming pared 3 bases from V and 1 base from J, leaving 17 bases between. The CDR3 runs 17 residues. CDR1 and CDR2 from the germline V gene are LNHDA and SQIVND (reference sequence). Sequenced by immunoSEQ multiplex PCR; TCRdb stores in-frame clones only, minus some. The data hold fewer than 110,000 clones, with about nine tenths observed a single time. The material sequenced was peripheral blood, taken on day 0 of AZD1222 vaccination. This receptor was obtained from an adult in good health. The V gene is TRBV19, the J gene TRBJ2-3; D is possibly TRBD2 (5 bases). The CDR3 sequence is CASSILGSNTGTDTQYF. In DNA, the CDR3 is TGTGCCAGTAGTATTCTTGGGAGTAACACTGGCACAGATACGCAGTATTTT.